This TCR beta chain derives from a study of blood T cell repertoires in COVID-19. Across the whole study: PBMCs, B-cell-depleted T cells, or T cells provided the cDNA or gDNA that made up the material.

TCRdb's table, derived via immunoSEQ multiplex PCR, lists solely in-frame clones and lacks some. Altogether about 68,000 clones are present, 85% being singletons, with the ten largest covering roughly 23%. Germline assignment: CDR1 MNHEY and CDR2 SVGAGI. The CDR3 loop spans 16 amino acids. With 4 bases clipped from V and 0 bases from J, the junction kept 1 base outside the gene matches. This receptor was obtained from a man aged 50 to 60 with acute or convalescent COVID-19. The chain employs TRBV6-5 and TRBJ2-4; TRBD2 matches at 12 bases. Sequencing was performed on peripheral blood. The DNA for the CDR3 is TGTGCCAGCAGTTGGGGACTAGCGGGAGCCAAAAACATTCAGTACTTC. It codes for CASSWGLAGAKNIQYF.